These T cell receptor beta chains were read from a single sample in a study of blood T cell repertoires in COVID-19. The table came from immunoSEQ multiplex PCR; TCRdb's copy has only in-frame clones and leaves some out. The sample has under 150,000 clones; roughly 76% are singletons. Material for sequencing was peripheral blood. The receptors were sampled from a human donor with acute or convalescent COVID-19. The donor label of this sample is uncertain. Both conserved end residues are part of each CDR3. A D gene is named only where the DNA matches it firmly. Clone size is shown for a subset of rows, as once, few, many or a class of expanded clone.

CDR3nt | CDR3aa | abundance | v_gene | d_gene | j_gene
TGTGCCAGCAGCTTGTTACAGGGGGGTAATTCACCCCTCCACTTT | CASSLLQGGNSPLHF | . | TRBV5-4 | TRBD1 | TRBJ1-6
TGTGCCAGCAGCCCGGGGAGCTACACACCGGCGATTTACAATGAGCAGTTCTTC | CASSPGSYTPAIYNEQFF | . | TRBV7-9 | . | TRBJ2-1
TGTGCCAGCAGCCACGGCGGGGGGATCAATGAGCAGTTCTTC | CASSHGGGINEQFF | . | TRBV9 | TRBD2 | TRBJ2-1
TGTGCCAGCAGCGTCTCTGGACTAGCGGGGGGGTACAATGAGCAGTTCTTC | CASSVSGLAGGYNEQFF | . | TRBV9 | TRBD2 | TRBJ2-1
TGCGCCAGCAGCCAAGACCCAGATACTAACTATGGCTACACCTTC | CASSQDPDTNYGYTF | . | TRBV4-1 | . | TRBJ1-2
TGTGCCAGCAGCCAAGATCCCGGGCCTAGCGGGGGTAAGGAGCAGTTCTTC | CASSQDPGPSGGKEQFF | once | TRBV4-2 | TRBD2 | TRBJ2-1
TGTGCCAGCAGCCCGGGGACTAGCGGGATCCCGAACACCGGGGAGCTGTTTTTT | CASSPGTSGIPNTGELFF | . | TRBV13 | TRBD2 | TRBJ2-2
TGTGCCAGCAGTAGCGGGCGGATCTCTGGAAACACCATATATTTT | CASSSGRISGNTIYF | . | TRBV6-5 | . | TRBJ1-3
TGTGCCAGCAGCTTAGCGGGACTAATCTTTACACCCCTCCACTTT | CASSLAGLIFTPLHF | . | TRBV7-2 | . | TRBJ1-6
TGTGCCAGCAGCCTAGGCGTAGGGAGCTCCTACAATGAGCAGTTCTTC | CASSLGVGSSYNEQFF | . | TRBV27 | . | TRBJ2-1
TGTGCCAGCAGCCCCGACGGGACAGATGAAAAACTGTTTTTT | CASSPDGTDEKLFF | . | TRBV11-2 | TRBD1 | TRBJ1-4
TGTGCCAGCAGTGGGGGGGTAAGGGCCTACAATGAGCAGTTCTTC | CASSGGVRAYNEQFF | . | TRBV7-2 | TRBD2 | TRBJ2-1
TGTGCCAGCAGCTTGGGGGCCTCTGGCACTGAAGCTTTCTTT | CASSLGASGTEAFF | . | TRBV5-6 | . | TRBJ1-1
TGTGCCAGCAGTGCACTGATGCATGAGCAGTTCTTC | CASSALMHEQFF | . | TRBV2 | . | TRBJ2-1
TGTGCCAGCAGTTACGGGTGGCAGGGGAAAACGGAAGCTTTCTTT | CASSYGWQGKTEAFF | . | TRBV6-5 | . | TRBJ1-1
TGTGCCAGCAGCTTGGGGGGACAGGGTAATGAAAAACTGTTTTTT | CASSLGGQGNEKLFF | few | TRBV5-4 | TRBD1 | TRBJ1-4
TGCAGCGTCTACGGGACAGGGTACACTGAAGCTTTCTTT | CSVYGTGYTEAFF | . | TRBV29-1 | TRBD1 | TRBJ1-1
TGTGCCAGCACCTTAGACAGGTCGGGGGAAAAACTGTTTTTT | CASTLDRSGEKLFF | . | TRBV2 | . | TRBJ1-4
TGTGCCAGTAGAACTAGCGGAGGCACCGGGGAGCTGTTTTTT | CASRTSGGTGELFF | . | TRBV19 | TRBD2 | TRBJ2-2
TGTGCCAGCAGCCAACTACAGGGCAGCACAGATACGCAGTATTTT | CASSQLQGSTDTQYF | . | TRBV3-1/TRBV3-2 | . | TRBJ2-3
TGTGCCAGCAGCTTTCCGGCCGCTGGGACAGACACTGAAGCTTTCTTT | CASSFPAAGTDTEAFF | . | TRBV7-9 | TRBD1 | TRBJ1-1
TGCGCCAGCAGCTTGGCCAGGGCGACTAGCGGGGGGGCTTATGCCTACAATGAGCAGTTCTTC | CASSLARATSGGAYAYNEQFF | . | TRBV5-1 | TRBD2 | TRBJ2-1
TGTGCCAGTAGTTCCCTTAGCGGGGGTTTCACAGATACGCAGTATTTT | CASSSLSGGFTDTQYF | . | TRBV19 | TRBD2 | TRBJ2-3
TGTGCCAGCAGCATTCCGGGACAGGGGTTTTACACAGATACGCAGTATTTT | CASSIPGQGFYTDTQYF | . | TRBV21-1 | . | TRBJ2-3
TGTGCCAGCAGCGCTGGTGTCACCGGGTACGAGCAGTACTTC | CASSAGVTGYEQYF | . | TRBV9 | . | TRBJ2-7
TGCGCCAGCAGTGATTTTAGCGACAGGGGCTACACCTTC | CASSDFSDRGYTF | many | TRBV10-2 | . | TRBJ1-2
TGTGCCAGCAGCTCATCGCAGGGGGCGTTTAATGAAAAACTGTTTTTT | CASSSSQGAFNEKLFF | few | TRBV11-2 | TRBD1 | TRBJ1-4
TGTGCCAGCAGCTTCTTAGCGGAATTCCAAGAGACCCAGTACTTC | CASSFLAEFQETQYF | . | TRBV5-4 | . | TRBJ2-5
TGCGCCAGCAGCTTGCGGCCCAGCGGGGTAGAGACCCAGTACTTC | CASSLRPSGVETQYF | . | TRBV5-1 | TRBD2 | TRBJ2-5
TGTGCCAGCTCACCGCCGGGACTAGCGGGGGGGCCTTCAGATACGCAGTATTTT | CASSPPGLAGGPSDTQYF | . | TRBV18 | TRBD2 | TRBJ2-3
TGTGCCAGCAGCTCGGACAGGCTAAATGAAAAACTGTTTTTT | CASSSDRLNEKLFF | . | TRBV3-1/TRBV3-2 | TRBD1 | TRBJ1-4
TGTGCCACCAGCATCGACAGGTTGAACACTGAAGCTTTCTTT | CATSIDRLNTEAFF | . | TRBV15 | . | TRBJ1-1
TGTGCCAGTAGTATGGCAGGCGGCGGGCAAGAGACCCAGTACTTC | CASSMAGGGQETQYF | . | TRBV19 | . | TRBJ2-5
TGTGCCAGCAGCCAGGCTCTTGACTATGGCTATACCTTC | CASSQALDYGYTF | . | TRBV3-1/TRBV3-2 | . | TRBJ1-2
TGCAGTGCTAGAAGGCAGGACATCCACACCTTC | CSARRQDIHTF | . | TRBV20-1 | . | TRBJ1-2
TGTGCCAGCAGCTTTACGGGGTCTTACAATGAGCAGTTCTTC | CASSFTGSYNEQFF | . | TRBV7-9 | . | TRBJ2-1
TGTGCCAGTAGTGAGTCGTTTTCTAGCGGGGGGACGGATGAGCAGTTCTTC | CASSESFSSGGTDEQFF | . | TRBV19 | TRBD2 | TRBJ2-1
TGTGCCACCAGCAGCTGGGACAGCCAGGCCTATGGCTACACCTTC | CATSSWDSQAYGYTF | . | TRBV15 | TRBD1 | TRBJ1-2
TGTGCCAGCAGCCCGACAGGGTTGGGCAATCAGCCCCAGCATTTT | CASSPTGLGNQPQHF | few | TRBV7-8 | TRBD1 | TRBJ1-5
TGTGCCAGCAGCCCGACAGGGGGCGCGGATAACTATGGCTACACCTTC | CASSPTGGADNYGYTF | . | TRBV6-6 | TRBD1 | TRBJ1-2
TGTGCCAGCAGTGAATGGTCCTTAGGGGGAGAAATTGATGAAGCTTTCTTT | CASSEWSLGGEIDEAFF | . | TRBV6-1 | . | TRBJ1-1
TGTGCCAGCAGCTTAGGTAGGGGCCGGGCAGATACGCAGTATTTT | CASSLGRGRADTQYF | once | TRBV11-2 | . | TRBJ2-3
TGTGCCAGCAGTTTCGGGGGGGCATCCTACAATGAGCAGTTCTTC | CASSFGGASYNEQFF | . | TRBV9 | TRBD2 | TRBJ2-1
TGCAGCGTTGGAAGAGGGTGGGAGACCCAGTACTTC | CSVGRGWETQYF | . | TRBV29-1 | . | TRBJ2-5
TGTGCCAGTTCGTGGGGCACCACCGGGGAGCTGTTTTTT | CASSWGTTGELFF | . | TRBV19 | . | TRBJ2-2